The 10 T cell receptor beta chains in this list originate from one sample, sequenced in a study of blood T cells in healthy people across ages. A second PCR of roughly 7 to 11 cycles used a sample-barcoded 5' primer and a J-beta primer mix. TCRdb re-called the 5' RACE reads through MiXCR, storing one row per CDR3 protein. Of 850,000 to 1,300,000 distinct CDR3 sequences detected, 35% to 50% appear once; the ten largest clones hold approximately 19%. The sequenced sample was blood. All receptors come from a woman between 55 and 75 years old in good health.

The DNA for the CDR3 is TGCAGCACCGGAGAGGACGGGGAGCTGTTTTTT. Protein: CSTGEDGELFF. The rearrangement uses TRBV29-1 and TRBJ2-2, with no clear D. The CDR3 totals 11 residues. V gave up 8 bases and J gave up 7 bases, with 11 bases separating them. The germline CDR1 and CDR2 sequences are SQVTM and ANQGSEA.

This clonotype was detected a few times. The chain is built from TRBV6-5 and TRBJ1-5, with D possibly matching TRBD1 (6 bases). Germline CDR1 MNHEY, CDR2 SVGAGI. Trimming pared 4 bases from V and 3 bases from J, leaving 7 bases between. The CDR3 loop spans 13 amino acids. CDR3 sequence (DNA): TGTGCCAGCAGTTCAGGGGCCAATCAGCCCCAGCATTTT. Encoded protein: CASSSGANQPQHF.

Only a few counts were recorded for this clonotype. DNA of the CDR3: TGCAGCGTTGAAGATCCCAGGGATACGTACACAGATACGCAGTATTTT. Protein: CSVEDPRDTYTDTQYF. The rearrangement joins TRBV29-1 to TRBJ2-3; D perhaps matches TRBD1 (5 bases). Trimming took 0 bases from V and 2 from J, leaving 15 bases between them. The length of the CDR3 is 16 residues. The V gene's germline CDR1 is SQVTM and CDR2 ANQGSEA.

V gene TRBV20-1 combines with J gene TRBJ2-1; no reliable D call. The germline gives CDR1 DFQATT, CDR2 SNEGSKA (reference sequence). V was shortened by 0 bases and J by 0 bases, with 12 bases between the two germline ends. The CDR3 is 16 residues long. The CDR3 protein is CSARDQALSSYNEQFF. CDR3 bases: TGCAGTGCTAGAGATCAGGCGTTGAGCTCCTACAATGAGCAGTTCTTC.

This rearrangement joins TRBV20-1 to TRBJ2-7; TRBD2 is a possible D gene (6 bases). CDR1 is DFQATT, CDR2 SNEGSKA, per germline (reference sequence). The V gene lost 0 bases and the J gene lost 7 bases, with 19 bases spanning the gap. This CDR3 region has 15 residues. CDR3 nucleotides: TGCAGTGCTAGAGACCATTTACGGGACTCAGGGGAGCAGTACTTC. Protein sequence: CSARDHLRDSGEQYF.

V gene TRBV7-9 combines with J gene TRBJ2-7, with TRBD1 identical over 8 bases. The tail of the sequence fits TRBJ2-5 better, so the J call may be wrong. The CDR3 totals 14 residues. Germline V gene lookup returns CDR1 SEHNR and CDR2 FQNEAQ (reference sequence). CDR3 sequence reads: CASSSRTGMETQYF. CDR3 nucleotides: TGTGCCAGCAGCTCCAGGACAGGGATGGAGACCCAGTACTTC.

The rearrangement joins TRBV2 to TRBJ2-7; D possibly matches TRBD1 or TRBD2 (5 bases each). V dropped 7 bases and J dropped 5 bases, with 12 bases sitting between them. This CDR3 has 12 amino acids. Germline V CDR1 and CDR2: SNHLY, FYNNEI. DNA of the CDR3: TGTGCCAGCACCGGGGCGACGGACGAGCAGTACTTC. Translation gives CASTGATDEQYF.

The chain is built from TRBV12-3 or TRBV12-4 and TRBJ1-2, with D possibly TRBD1 on 5 matching bases. Trimming left V 7 bases short and J 3 bases short, with 18 bases between. The CDR3 contains 15 residues. The CDR3 here is CASTPSVGDDYGYTF. The CDR3 DNA follows: TGTGCCAGCACCCCCAGTGTAGGGGACGACTATGGCTACACCTTC.

V usage is TRBV28 and J usage is TRBJ1-2, with 8 bases fitting TRBD1. CDR1 is MDHEN, CDR2 SYDVKM, per germline. The J segment lost 0 bases and the V segment lost 8 bases, leaving 11 bases of the junction unmatched. This CDR3 comprises 16 residues. CDR3 nucleotides: TGTGCCAGCGTAGGGACAGGATCCCCAGCTAACTATGGCTACACCTTC. Protein product: CASVGTGSPANYGYTF.

This chain joins TRBV7-4 and TRBJ2-1; D uncertain. CDR1 is SGHVT, CDR2 SQSDAQ, per germline. The V and J ends lost 2 bases and 10 bases respectively, with 21 bases between them. The CDR3 contains 16 residues. For the CDR3, the DNA is TGTGCCAGCAGCTTAAGTGGCGTGACCCGAAGGGCAGAGCAGTTCTTC. Its protein product is CASSLSGVTRRAEQFF. Full variable domain (missing parts from reference TRBV7-4 and TRBJ2-1): GAGVSQSPRYKVAKRGRDVALRCDSISGHVTLYWYRQTLGQGSEVLTYSQSDAQRDKSGRPSGRFSAERPERSVSTLKIQRTEQGDSAVYLCASSLSGVTRRAEQFFGPGTRLTVL.